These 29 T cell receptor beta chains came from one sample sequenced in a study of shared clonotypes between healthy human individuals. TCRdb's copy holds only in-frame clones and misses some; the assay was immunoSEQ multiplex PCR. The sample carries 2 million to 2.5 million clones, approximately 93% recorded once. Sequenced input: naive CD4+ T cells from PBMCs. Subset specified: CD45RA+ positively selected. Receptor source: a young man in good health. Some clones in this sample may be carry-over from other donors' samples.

The CDR3 reads CASSPSRGVTDTQYF. Written as DNA, the CDR3 is TGTGCCAGCAGCCCCTCCCGGGGAGTCACAGATACGCAGTATTTT. The chain employs TRBV7-3 and TRBJ2-3; perhaps TRBD2 as D (5 bases). The CDR3 is 15 residues long. Germline CDR1 SGHTA, CDR2 FQGTGA. The V end lost 5 bases, the J end lost 2 bases, and 14 bases lay between the germline ends.

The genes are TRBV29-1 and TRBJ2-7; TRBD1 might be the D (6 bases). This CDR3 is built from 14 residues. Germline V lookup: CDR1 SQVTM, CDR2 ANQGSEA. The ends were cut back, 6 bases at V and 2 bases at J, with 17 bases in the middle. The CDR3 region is CSVGPGTKAYEQYF. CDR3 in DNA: TGCAGCGTGGGACCAGGGACAAAAGCCTACGAGCAGTACTTC.

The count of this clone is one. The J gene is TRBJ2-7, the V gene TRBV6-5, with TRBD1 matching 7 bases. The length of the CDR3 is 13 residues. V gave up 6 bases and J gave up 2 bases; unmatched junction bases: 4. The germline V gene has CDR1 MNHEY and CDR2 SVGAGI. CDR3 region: CASRDGQAYEQYF. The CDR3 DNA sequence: TGTGCCAGCAGGGACGGACAGGCCTACGAGCAGTACTTC.

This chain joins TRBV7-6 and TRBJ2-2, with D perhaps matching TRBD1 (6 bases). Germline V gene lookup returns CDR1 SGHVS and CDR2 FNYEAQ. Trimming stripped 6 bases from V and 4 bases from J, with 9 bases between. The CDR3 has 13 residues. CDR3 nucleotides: TGTGCCAGCAGAGGCAGGGGCACCGGGGAGCTGTTTTTT. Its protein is CASRGRGTGELFF.

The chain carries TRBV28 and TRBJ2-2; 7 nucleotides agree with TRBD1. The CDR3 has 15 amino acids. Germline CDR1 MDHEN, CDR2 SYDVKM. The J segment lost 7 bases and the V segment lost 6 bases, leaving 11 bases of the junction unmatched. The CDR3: CASRRQGKGDGELFF. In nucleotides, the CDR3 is TGTGCCAGCAGGAGACAGGGCAAGGGTGACGGGGAGCTGTTTTTT.

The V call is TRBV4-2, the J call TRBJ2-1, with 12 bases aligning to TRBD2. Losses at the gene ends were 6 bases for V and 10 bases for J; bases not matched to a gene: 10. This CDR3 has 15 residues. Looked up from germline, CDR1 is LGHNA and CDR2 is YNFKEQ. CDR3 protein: CASSPGLAGPREQFF. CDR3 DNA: TGTGCCAGCAGTCCTGGACTAGCGGGACCGAGGGAGCAGTTCTTC.

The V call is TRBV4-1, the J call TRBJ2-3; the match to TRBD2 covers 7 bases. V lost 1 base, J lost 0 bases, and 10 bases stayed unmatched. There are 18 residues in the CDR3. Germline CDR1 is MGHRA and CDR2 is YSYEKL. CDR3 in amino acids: CASSQVLLAELSTDTQYF. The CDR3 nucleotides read TGCGCCAGCAGCCAAGTTCTCCTAGCGGAACTAAGCACAGATACGCAGTATTTT.

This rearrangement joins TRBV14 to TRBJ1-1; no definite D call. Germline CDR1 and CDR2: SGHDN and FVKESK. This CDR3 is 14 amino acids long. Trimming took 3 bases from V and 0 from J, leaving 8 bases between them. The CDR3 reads CASSQAPVNTEAFF. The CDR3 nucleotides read TGTGCCAGCAGCCAGGCCCCTGTGAACACTGAAGCTTTCTTT.

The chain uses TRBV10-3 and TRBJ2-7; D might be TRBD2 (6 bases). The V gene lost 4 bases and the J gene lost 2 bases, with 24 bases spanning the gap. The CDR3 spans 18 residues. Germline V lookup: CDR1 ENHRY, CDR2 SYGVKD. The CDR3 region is CAISARGSTGGKAYEQYF. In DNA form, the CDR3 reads TGTGCCATCAGTGCCCGCGGGTCGACCGGGGGAAAAGCCTACGAGCAGTACTTC.

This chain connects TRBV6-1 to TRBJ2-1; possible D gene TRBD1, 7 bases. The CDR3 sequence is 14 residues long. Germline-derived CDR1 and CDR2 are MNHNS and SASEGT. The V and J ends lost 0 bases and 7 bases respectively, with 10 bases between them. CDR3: CASSEAAGGNEQFF. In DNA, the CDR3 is TGTGCCAGCAGTGAAGCTGCAGGGGGGAATGAGCAGTTCTTC.

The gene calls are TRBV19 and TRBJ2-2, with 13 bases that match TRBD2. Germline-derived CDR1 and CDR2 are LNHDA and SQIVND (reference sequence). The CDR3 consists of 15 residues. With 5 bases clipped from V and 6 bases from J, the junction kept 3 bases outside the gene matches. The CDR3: CASSPGLAGAGELFF. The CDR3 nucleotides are TGTGCCAGTAGTCCTGGACTAGCGGGAGCCGGGGAGCTGTTTTTT.

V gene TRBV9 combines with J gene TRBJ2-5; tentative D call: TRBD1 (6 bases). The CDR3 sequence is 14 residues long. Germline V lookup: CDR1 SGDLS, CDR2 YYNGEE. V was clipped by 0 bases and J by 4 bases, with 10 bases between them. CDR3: CASSVEQGGETQYF. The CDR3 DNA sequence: TGTGCCAGCAGCGTAGAACAGGGCGGAGAGACCCAGTACTTC.

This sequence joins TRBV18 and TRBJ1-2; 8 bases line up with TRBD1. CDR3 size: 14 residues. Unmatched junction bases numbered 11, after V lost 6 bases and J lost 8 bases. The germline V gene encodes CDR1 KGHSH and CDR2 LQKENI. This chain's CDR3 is CASSLGQGAHGYTF. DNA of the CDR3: TGTGCCAGCTCCCTCGGGCAGGGGGCTCACGGCTACACCTTC.

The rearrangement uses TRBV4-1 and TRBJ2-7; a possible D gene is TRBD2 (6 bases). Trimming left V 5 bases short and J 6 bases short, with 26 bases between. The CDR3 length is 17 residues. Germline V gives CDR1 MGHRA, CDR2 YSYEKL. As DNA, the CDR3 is TGCGCCAGCAGCTTTGGGCCGGGACTCCTAAGGGTAGGCGAGCAGTACTTC. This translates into CASSFGPGLLRVGEQYF.

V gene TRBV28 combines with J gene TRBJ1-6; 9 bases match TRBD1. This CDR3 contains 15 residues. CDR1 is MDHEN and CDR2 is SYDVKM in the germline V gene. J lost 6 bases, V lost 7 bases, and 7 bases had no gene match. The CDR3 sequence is CASTRDRVGNSPLHF. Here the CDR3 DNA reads TGTGCCAGCACTAGGGACAGGGTGGGTAATTCACCCCTCCACTTT. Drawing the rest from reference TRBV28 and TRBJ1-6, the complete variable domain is DVKVTQSSRYLVKRTGEKVFLECVQDMDHENMFWYRQDPGLGLRLIYFSYDVKMKEKGDIPEGYSVSREKKERFSLILESASTNQTSMYLCASTRDRVGNSPLHFGNGTRLTVT.

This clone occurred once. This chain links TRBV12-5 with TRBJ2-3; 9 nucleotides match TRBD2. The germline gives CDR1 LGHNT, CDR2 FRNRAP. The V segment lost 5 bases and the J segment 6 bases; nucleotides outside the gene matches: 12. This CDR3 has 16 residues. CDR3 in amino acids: CASGLSSGGPGDTQYF. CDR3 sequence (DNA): TGTGCTAGTGGTCTTAGTAGCGGGGGACCTGGCGATACGCAGTATTTT.

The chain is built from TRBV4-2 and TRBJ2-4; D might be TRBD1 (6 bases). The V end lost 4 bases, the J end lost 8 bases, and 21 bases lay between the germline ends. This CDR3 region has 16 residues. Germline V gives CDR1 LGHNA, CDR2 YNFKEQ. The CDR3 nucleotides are TGTGCCAGCAGCCTTCAAACGACCCCAGGGGCGGACATTCAGTACTTC. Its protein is CASSLQTTPGADIQYF.

This CDR3 is CASSQSRQGAIRRELFF. The CDR3 DNA follows: TGCGCCAGCAGTCAATCGAGGCAGGGGGCGATACGGAGGGAGCTGTTTTTT. V and J are TRBV23-1 and TRBJ2-2; TRBD1 agrees at 8 bases. TRBV23-1 is an ORF, with its function uncertain. The CDR3 runs 17 residues. V lost 0 bases and J lost 9; bases outside the gene matches: 12.

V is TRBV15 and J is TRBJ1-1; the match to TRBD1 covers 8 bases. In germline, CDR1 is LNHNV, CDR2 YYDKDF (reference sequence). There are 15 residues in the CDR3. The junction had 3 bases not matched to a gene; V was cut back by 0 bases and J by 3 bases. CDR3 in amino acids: CATSRDRGHDTEAFF. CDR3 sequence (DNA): TGTGCCACCAGCAGAGACAGGGGGCATGACACTGAAGCTTTCTTT.

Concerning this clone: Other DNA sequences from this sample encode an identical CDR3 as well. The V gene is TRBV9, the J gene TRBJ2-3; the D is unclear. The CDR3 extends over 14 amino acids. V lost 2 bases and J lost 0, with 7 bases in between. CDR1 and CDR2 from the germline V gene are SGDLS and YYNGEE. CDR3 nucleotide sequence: TGTGCCAGCAGCGTCCTGTCTAGCACAGATACGCAGTATTTT. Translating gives CASSVLSSTDTQYF.

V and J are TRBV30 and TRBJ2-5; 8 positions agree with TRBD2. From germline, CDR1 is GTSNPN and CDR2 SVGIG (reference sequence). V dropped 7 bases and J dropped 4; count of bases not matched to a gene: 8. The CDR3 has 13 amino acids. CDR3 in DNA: TGTGCCTCCCAAGCGGGAGAGACAGAGACCCAGTACTTC. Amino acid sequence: CASQAGETETQYF.

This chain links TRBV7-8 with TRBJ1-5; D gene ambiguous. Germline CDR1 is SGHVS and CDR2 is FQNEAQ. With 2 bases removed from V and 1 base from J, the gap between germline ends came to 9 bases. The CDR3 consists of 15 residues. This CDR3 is CASSLREGSNQPQHF. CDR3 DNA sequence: TGTGCCAGCAGCTTAAGGGAAGGCAGCAATCAGCCCCAGCATTTT. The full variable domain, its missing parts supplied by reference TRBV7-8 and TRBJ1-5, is GAGVSQSPRYKVAKRGQDVALRCDPISGHVSLFWYQQALGQGPEFLTYFQNEAQLDKSGLPSDRFFAERPEGSVSTLKIQRTQQEDSAVYLCASSLREGSNQPQHFGDGTRLSIL.

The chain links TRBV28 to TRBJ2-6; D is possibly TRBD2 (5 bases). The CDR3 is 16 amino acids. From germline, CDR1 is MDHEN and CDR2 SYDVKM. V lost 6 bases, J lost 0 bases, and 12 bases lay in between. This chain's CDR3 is CASRAWRNSGANVLTF. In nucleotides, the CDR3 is TGTGCCAGCAGGGCTTGGAGGAACTCTGGGGCCAACGTCCTGACTTTC.

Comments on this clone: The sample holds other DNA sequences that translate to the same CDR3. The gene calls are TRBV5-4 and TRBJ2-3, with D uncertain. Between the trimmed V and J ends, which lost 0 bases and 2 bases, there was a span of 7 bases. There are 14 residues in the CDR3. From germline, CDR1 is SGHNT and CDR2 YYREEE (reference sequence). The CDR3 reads CASSLARYTDTQYF. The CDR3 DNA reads TGTGCCAGCAGCTTGGCAAGGTACACAGATACGCAGTATTTT.

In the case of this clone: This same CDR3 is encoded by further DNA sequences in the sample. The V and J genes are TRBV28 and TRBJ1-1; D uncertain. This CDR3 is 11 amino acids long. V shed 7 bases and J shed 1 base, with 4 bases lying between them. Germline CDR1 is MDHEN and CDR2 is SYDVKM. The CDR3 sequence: CASTANTEAFF. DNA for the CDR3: TGTGCCAGCACCGCGAACACTGAAGCTTTCTTT.

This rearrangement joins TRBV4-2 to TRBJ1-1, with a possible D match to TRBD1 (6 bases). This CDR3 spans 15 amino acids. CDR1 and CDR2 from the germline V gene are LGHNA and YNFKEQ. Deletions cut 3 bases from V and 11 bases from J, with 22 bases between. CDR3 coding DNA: TGTGCCAGCAGCCAGGCCAGGGGCAGGCTATCATCGGCTTTCTTT. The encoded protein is CASSQARGRLSSAFF.

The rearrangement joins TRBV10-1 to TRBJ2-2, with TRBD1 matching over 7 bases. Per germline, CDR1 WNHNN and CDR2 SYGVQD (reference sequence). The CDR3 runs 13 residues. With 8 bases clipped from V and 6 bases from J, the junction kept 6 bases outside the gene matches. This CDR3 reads CASSPDRAGELFF. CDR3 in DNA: TGCGCCAGCTCTCCAGACAGGGCCGGGGAGCTGTTTTTT.

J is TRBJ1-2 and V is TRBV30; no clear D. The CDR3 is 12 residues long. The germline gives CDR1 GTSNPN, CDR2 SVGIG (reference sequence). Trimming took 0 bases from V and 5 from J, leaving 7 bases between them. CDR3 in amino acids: CAWSVLLYGYTF. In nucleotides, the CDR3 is TGTGCCTGGAGTGTTTTGCTTTATGGCTACACCTTC.

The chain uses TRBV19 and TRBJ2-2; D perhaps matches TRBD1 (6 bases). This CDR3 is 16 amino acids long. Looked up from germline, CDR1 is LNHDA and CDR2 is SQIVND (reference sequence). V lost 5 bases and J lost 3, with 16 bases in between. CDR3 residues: CASSENRVVDTGELFF. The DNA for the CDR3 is TGTGCCAGTAGTGAAAACAGGGTAGTGGACACCGGGGAGCTGTTTTTT.